The 6 T cell receptor beta chains below all came from one sample that was sequenced in a study of cytomegalovirus exposure and HLA in healthy donors. PCR involved 60 Vbeta and 13 Jbeta primers. TCRdb's table, derived via immunoSEQ multiplex PCR, lists solely in-frame clones and lacks some. The sample includes over 150,000 clones, 55% to 70% of them seen just once. Sequenced sample: PBMCs. These receptor sequences come from a woman in her forties in good health and CMV-seropositive.

This chain uses TRBV5-1 with TRBJ2-1; 7 bases agree with TRBD2. V shed 3 bases and J 8 bases; nucleotides not matched to a gene: 11. CDR1 is SGHRS, CDR2 YFSETQ, per germline. The CDR3 length is 15 residues. The chain's CDR3 is CASSSPSGYLDEQFF. Written as DNA, the CDR3 is TGCGCCAGCAGCTCCCCTAGCGGTTACCTGGATGAGCAGTTCTTC.

The J gene is TRBJ2-4, the V gene TRBV7-2; D not certain. Trimming took off 2 bases at V and 3 bases at J, with 5 bases between the two ends. Germline CDR1 and CDR2: SGHTA and FQGNSA. This CDR3 is built from 13 residues. The CDR3 coding sequence is TGTGCCAGCAGCTTATTCGGCAAAAACATTCAGTACTTC. Amino acids: CASSLFGKNIQYF.

This chain uses TRBV27 with TRBJ2-2; 7 bases fit TRBD1. Germline trimming cut 5 bases from V and 4 bases from J; bases unmatched to any gene: 7. Germline V lookup: CDR1 MNHEY, CDR2 SMNVEV (reference sequence). The CDR3 extends over 15 amino acids. CDR3 in amino acids: CASSPPRQGTGELFF. The CDR3 DNA sequence: TGTGCCAGCAGTCCCCCCCGACAGGGCACCGGGGAGCTGTTTTTT.

The V call is TRBV2, the J call TRBJ1-4; weak D call: TRBD1 (5 bases). Germline assignment: CDR1 SNHLY and CDR2 FYNNEI. This CDR3 has 14 residues. V was cut by 2 bases and J by 8 bases, with 12 bases left in between. The CDR3 sequence: CASSERQGGEKLFF. In nucleotides, the CDR3 is TGTGCCAGCAGTGAACGGCAGGGAGGAGAAAAACTGTTTTTT.

The chain recombines TRBV19 with TRBJ1-5; D gene unclear. V was cut by 3 bases and J by 3 bases, with 6 bases left in between. CDR3 size: 13 residues. CDR1 is LNHDA and CDR2 is SQIVND in the germline V gene (reference sequence). CDR3 protein: CASSMQNNQPQHF. The CDR3 nucleotides read TGTGCCAGTAGTATGCAGAACAATCAGCCCCAGCATTTT.

The chain carries TRBV20-1 and TRBJ2-7; D is possibly TRBD2 (6 bases). The CDR3 is 11 residues long. Germline V gene data show CDR1 as DFQATT and CDR2 as SNEGSKA (reference sequence). The V end was cut by 6 bases, the J end by 6 bases, with 12 bases between. The CDR3 sequence: CSARRDFEQYF. The CDR3 DNA reads TGCAGTGCCCGCCGGGACTTCGAGCAGTACTTC.